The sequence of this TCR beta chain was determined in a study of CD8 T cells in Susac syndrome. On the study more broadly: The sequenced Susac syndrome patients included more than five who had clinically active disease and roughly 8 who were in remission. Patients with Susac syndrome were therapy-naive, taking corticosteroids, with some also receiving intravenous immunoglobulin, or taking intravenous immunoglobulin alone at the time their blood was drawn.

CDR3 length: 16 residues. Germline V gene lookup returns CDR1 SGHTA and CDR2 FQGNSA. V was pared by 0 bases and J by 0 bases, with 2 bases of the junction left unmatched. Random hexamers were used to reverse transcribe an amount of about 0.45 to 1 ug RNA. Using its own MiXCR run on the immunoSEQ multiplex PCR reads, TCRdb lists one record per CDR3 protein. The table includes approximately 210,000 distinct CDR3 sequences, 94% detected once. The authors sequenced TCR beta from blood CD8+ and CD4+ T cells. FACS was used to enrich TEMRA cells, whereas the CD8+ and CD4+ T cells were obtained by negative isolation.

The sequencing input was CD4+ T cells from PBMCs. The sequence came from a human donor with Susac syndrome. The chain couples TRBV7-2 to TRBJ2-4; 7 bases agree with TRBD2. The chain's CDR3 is CASSLAGGLAKNIQYF. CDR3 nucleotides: TGTGCCAGCAGCTTAGCGGGAGGGCTAGCCAAAAACATTCAGTACTTC.